This TCR beta chain is drawn from a study of cytomegalovirus exposure and HLA in healthy donors. The PCR made use of 60 Vbeta and 13 Jbeta primers. The protocol was immunoSEQ multiplex PCR, while the TCRdb copy is restricted to in-frame clones and leaves out a portion. The sample lists more than 95,000 clones, roughly a tenth occurring once. This clone came up a few times. What it binds is unknown. The CDR3 runs to 15 residues. V dropped 6 bases and J dropped 4; count of bases not matched to a gene: 11. Germline assignment: CDR1 SGHTS and CDR2 YDEGEE. General observations from the study: Within a later analysis, the majority of CMV-associated TCR beta chains appeared HLA-restricted.

This receptor was taken from a woman under 30 in good health and CMV-seropositive. This chain links TRBV5-8 with TRBJ1-2, with 8 bases fitting TRBD1. The sample taken for sequencing was PBMCs. CDR3 coding DNA: TGTGCCAGCATCTCGACAGGGGTAGTCCTCTATGGCTACACCTTC. It codes for CASISTGVVLYGYTF.